This passage covers 32 T cell receptor beta chains from one sample sequenced in a study of blood T cells in healthy people across ages. A second 7 to 11 cycle PCR used barcoded and J-beta primers. Via MiXCR, TCRdb re-called the 5' RACE reads, giving one row per CDR3 protein. The data hold 1,800,000 or so distinct CDR3 sequences, with 39% observed a single time. The material sequenced was blood. The source is a human donor in good health.

This chain uses TRBV29-1 with TRBJ2-7, with D possibly matching TRBD2 (6 bases). Between the trimmed V and J ends, which lost 7 bases and 1 base, there was a span of 17 bases. In germline, CDR1 is SQVTM, CDR2 ANQGSEA. The CDR3 length is 14 residues. CDR3 sequence: CSAGPLGGSYEQYF. CDR3 coding DNA: TGCAGCGCTGGTCCTCTTGGGGGGTCCTACGAGCAGTACTTC.

This clonotype was picked up a small number of times. The chain recombines TRBV20-1 with TRBJ2-7, with 8 bases that match TRBD2. Germline trimming cut 3 bases from V and 3 bases from J; bases unmatched to any gene: 7. Looked up from germline, CDR1 is DFQATT and CDR2 is SNEGSKA (reference sequence). This CDR3 is 14 amino acids long. For the CDR3, the DNA is TGCAGTGCTAGGGGAGCGGGGGCCCACTACGAGCAGTACTTC. Translating gives CSARGAGAHYEQYF.

This clonotype was counted only a few times. The chain employs TRBV12-3 or TRBV12-4 and TRBJ1-3; no definite D call. This CDR3 spans 11 amino acids. The germline V and J ends were trimmed by 1 base and 9 bases, with 4 bases remaining between them. CDR3 in DNA: TGTGCCAGCAGTTTAGAGAGCACCATATATTTT. Translation gives CASSLESTIYF.

The chain uses TRBV15 and TRBJ2-1; TRBD2 matches 14 bases. V was pared by 5 bases and J by 4 bases, with 10 bases of the junction left unmatched. CDR1 LNHNV and CDR2 YYDKDF come from the germline V gene (reference sequence). The CDR3 runs 18 residues. CDR3 in DNA: TGTGCCACCAGCCCCCCTAGACTAGCGGGGGGGTCTTACAATGAGCAGTTCTTC. It yields the protein CATSPPRLAGGSYNEQFF. Variable domain in full (rest from reference TRBV15 and TRBJ2-1): DAMVIQNPRYQVTQFGKPVTLSCSQTLNHNVMYWYQQKSSQAPKLLFHYYDKDFNNEADTPDNFQSRRPNTSFCFLDIRSPGLGDTAMYLCATSPPRLAGGSYNEQFFGPGTRLTVL.

The chain combines TRBV7-9 with TRBJ1-1; the D is unclear. V was shortened by 1 base and J by 1 base, with 19 bases between the two germline ends. Germline CDR1 and CDR2: SEHNR and FQNEAQ (reference sequence). CDR3 length: 18 residues. In DNA, the CDR3 is TGTGCCAGCAGCTTAGGACGAGGGTATCGGGAATGGAACACTGAAGCTTTCTTT. Residues: CASSLGRGYREWNTEAFF.

The chain joins TRBV10-3 to TRBJ1-2, with 9 bases fitting TRBD1. The trim removed 0 bases at V and 6 bases at J, leaving 2 bases unmatched. The CDR3 sequence is 14 residues long. Germline V CDR1 and CDR2: ENHRY, SYGVKD. The CDR3 DNA follows: TGTGCCATCAGTGAGTCCGGGACAGGGCATGGCTACACCTTC. This codes for CAISESGTGHGYTF.

This clonotype came up a few times. The chain recombines TRBV6-2 or TRBV6-3 with TRBJ1-1; D possibly corresponds to TRBD1 (5 bases). Trimming stripped 6 bases from V and 3 bases from J, with 14 bases between. CDR1 is MNHEY, CDR2 SVGEGT, per germline. The CDR3 is made up of 14 amino acids. The CDR3 region is CASRARGVHTEAFF. CDR3 nucleotide sequence: TGTGCCAGCAGGGCTCGGGGGGTTCACACTGAAGCTTTCTTT.

The sample holds one count of this clonotype. The chain joins TRBV29-1 to TRBJ2-7, with 7 bases matching TRBD1. V lost 5 bases and J lost 2; bases outside the gene matches: 6. This CDR3 is 13 amino acids long. Per germline, CDR1 SQVTM and CDR2 ANQGSEA. CDR3 in amino acids: CSVRNRGTYEQYF. DNA of the CDR3: TGCAGCGTTAGGAACAGGGGAACCTACGAGCAGTACTTC.

This clonotype has more than one count but fewer than ten. An end of the junction does not agree with germline; a read error may underlie this. The genes are TRBV5-1 and TRBJ1-1; D might be TRBD1 (5 bases). Germline CDR1 SGHRS, CDR2 YFSETQ. The CDR3 is 16 amino acids. CDR3 sequence reads: CASSWEDNRRDTGAFF. In nucleotides, the CDR3 is TGCGCCAGCAGCTGGGAGGACAACCGGCGAGACACTGGAGCTTTCTTT.

In this sample, this clonotype turned up many times. Here the CDR3 reads CASSPHTDYEQYF. The CDR3 nucleotides are TGTGCCAGCAGCCCCCACACGGACTACGAGCAGTACTTC. The chain links TRBV7-2 to TRBJ2-7; D unresolved. CDR3 size: 13 residues. The ends were cut back, 5 bases at V and 3 bases at J, with 11 bases in the middle. Germline V gene data show CDR1 as SGHTA and CDR2 as FQGNSA. Full variable domain (missing parts from reference TRBV7-2 and TRBJ2-7): GAGVSQSPSNKVTEKGKDVELRCDPISGHTALYWYRQSLGQGLEFLIYFQGNSAPDKSGLPSDRFSAERTGGSVSTLTIQRTQQEDSAVYLCASSPHTDYEQYFGPGTRLTVT.

This chain uses TRBV27 with TRBJ1-4, with TRBD1 identical over 10 bases. The CDR3 is 19 residues long. J was trimmed by 8 bases and V by 6 bases; bases with no gene match: 21. Germline V CDR1 and CDR2: MNHEY, SMNVEV (reference sequence). The CDR3 nucleotides are TGTGCCAGCAGCCCACCTCCGGGACAGGGGACCCCATCGAGGGAAAAACTGTTTTTT. Translating gives CASSPPPGQGTPSREKLFF. The variable domain in full, with the rest retrieved from reference TRBV27 and TRBJ1-4, is EAQVTQNPRYLITVTGKKLTVTCSQNMNHEYMSWYRQDPGLGLRQIYYSMNVEVTDKGDVPEGYKVSRKEKRNFPLILESPSPNQTSLYFCASSPPPGQGTPSREKLFFGSGTQLSVL.

A few counts support this clonotype. The chain is built from TRBV4-2 and TRBJ2-3; the D is unclear. CDR1 LGHNA and CDR2 YNFKEQ come from the germline V gene. The CDR3 consists of 15 residues. The V end was cut by 1 base, the J end by 2 bases, with 10 bases between. CDR3: CASSQGSDHTDTQYF. The CDR3 nucleotides read TGTGCCAGCAGCCAAGGATCAGACCACACAGATACGCAGTATTTT.

The chain carries TRBV20-1 and TRBJ1-2, with a weak D call TRBD1 (5 bases). Trimming stripped 0 bases from V and 4 bases from J, with 12 bases between. Looked up from germline, CDR1 is DFQATT and CDR2 is SNEGSKA (reference sequence). This CDR3 has 14 amino acids. The CDR3 protein is CSARDPGEGYGYTF. CDR3 coding DNA: TGCAGTGCTAGAGATCCGGGGGAGGGCTATGGCTACACCTTC.

DNA for the CDR3: TGTGCCACCTGTGGGGCAGTCTACAATGAGCAGTTCTTC. This gives the protein CATCGAVYNEQFF. V gene TRBV24-1 combines with J gene TRBJ2-1; D perhaps matches TRBD1 (5 bases). Germline lookup yields CDR1 KGHDR and CDR2 SFDVKD. Deletions cut 9 bases from V and 3 bases from J, with 11 bases between. CDR3 length equals 13 residues.

The table lists this clonotype with a few counts. The chain recombines TRBV27 with TRBJ1-2; the match to TRBD1 covers 8 bases. This CDR3 contains 15 residues. The V and J ends lost 5 bases and 7 bases, in that order; junction bases with no gene match: 12. Per germline, CDR1 MNHEY and CDR2 SMNVEV (reference sequence). CDR3 nucleotides: TGTGCCAGCAGTCTCCCAGGGGGCGAAGACGGTGGCTACACCTTC. This gives the protein CASSLPGGEDGGYTF.

V usage is TRBV7-4 and J usage is TRBJ1-5; a weak D match, TRBD1 (6 bases). The CDR3 runs 17 residues. V was trimmed by 6 bases and J by 3 bases, leaving 21 bases between them. Per germline, CDR1 SGHVT and CDR2 SQSDAQ. The CDR3 DNA reads TGTGCCAGCAGTTTCACTTCCAGGGGATGGGACAATCAGCCCCAGCATTTT. It translates to CASSFTSRGWDNQPQHF.

The gene calls are TRBV20-1 and TRBJ2-5; D might be TRBD2 (7 bases). V gave up 5 bases and J gave up 1 base, with 14 bases separating them. Germline CDR1 DFQATT, CDR2 SNEGSKA (reference sequence). This CDR3 contains 14 residues. The CDR3 bases are TGCAGTGCTGGGGGGGGACACCTCCAAGAGACCCAGTACTTC. Its protein is CSAGGGHLQETQYF.

This rearrangement joins TRBV28 to TRBJ2-3, with 10 bases that match TRBD1. Germline assignment: CDR1 MDHEN and CDR2 SYDVKM. CDR3 length: 14 residues. J gave up 6 bases and V 5 bases, and 5 bases lay outside the gene matches. CDR3 protein: CASSEGQGGDTQYF. Here the CDR3 DNA reads TGTGCCAGCAGTGAAGGACAGGGGGGGGATACGCAGTATTTT.

CDR3 residues: CSVGRVHEQYF. The CDR3 coding sequence is TGCAGCGTTGGCAGGGTCCACGAGCAGTACTTC. The V and J genes are TRBV29-1 and TRBJ2-7, with a possible D match to TRBD1 (5 bases). This CDR3 spans 11 amino acids. CDR1 is SQVTM and CDR2 is ANQGSEA in the germline V gene. V was clipped by 4 bases and J by 5 bases, with 9 bases between them.

The chain uses TRBV5-1 and TRBJ2-7; either TRBD1 or TRBD2 may supply D (5 bases each). The CDR3 loop spans 14 amino acids. V shed 4 bases and J shed 5 bases, with 16 bases lying between them. Germline V gene lookup returns CDR1 SGHRS and CDR2 YFSETQ. Here the CDR3 reads CASSGGDRFDEQYF. The CDR3, as DNA: TGCGCCAGCAGCGGTGGGGACCGGTTCGACGAGCAGTACTTC.

This clonotype was counted between two and nine times. The chain combines TRBV27 with TRBJ1-6; TRBD1 aligns across 11 bases. The CDR3 sequence is 15 residues long. Germline V CDR1 and CDR2: MNHEY, SMNVEV (reference sequence). J gave up 6 bases and V 3 bases, and 1 base lay outside the gene matches. CDR3 in amino acids: CASSFGTGGNSPLHF. The CDR3 coding sequence is TGTGCCAGCAGTTTTGGGACAGGGGGTAATTCACCCCTCCACTTT.

V and J are TRBV10-3 and TRBJ2-3; D may match TRBD1 or TRBD2 (5 bases each). Germline CDR1 reads ENHRY; CDR2 reads SYGVKD. The CDR3 has 15 amino acids. The ends were cut back, 2 bases at V and 6 bases at J, with 15 bases in the middle. The CDR3 DNA reads TGTGCCATCAGTGAGCGGGGTCAGGGTCTTGATACGCAGTATTTT. It specifies CAISERGQGLDTQYF.

The chain employs TRBV20-1 and TRBJ2-7, with D maybe TRBD1 (5 bases). Trimming took 4 bases from V and 3 from J, leaving 13 bases between them. This CDR3 has 13 amino acids. Germline CDR1 DFQATT, CDR2 SNEGSKA (reference sequence). The CDR3 reads CSATPTGFYEQYF. CDR3 nucleotides: TGCAGTGCTACCCCAACAGGTTTCTACGAGCAGTACTTC.

This clonotype was counted only a few times. The chain employs TRBV28 and TRBJ2-1, with a tentative D call TRBD2 (5 bases). The V gene's germline CDR1 is MDHEN and CDR2 SYDVKM. The CDR3 extends over 15 amino acids. With 6 bases removed from V and 6 bases from J, the gap between germline ends came to 18 bases. The CDR3 region has the DNA TGTGCCAGCAGCGGCGGACGGGGAATGAGCAATGAGCAGTTCTTC. Residues: CASSGGRGMSNEQFF. The full variable domain, rest sourced from reference TRBV28 and TRBJ2-1, is DVKVTQSSRYLVKRTGEKVFLECVQDMDHENMFWYRQDPGLGLRLIYFSYDVKMKEKGDIPEGYSVSREKKERFSLILESASTNQTSMYLCASSGGRGMSNEQFFGPGTRLTVL.

The chain recombines TRBV29-1 with TRBJ1-5; perhaps TRBD1 as D (5 bases). The CDR3 spans 14 residues. Trimming removed 6 bases from V and 4 bases from J, with 16 bases in between. CDR1 and CDR2 (germline): SQVTM, ANQGSEA. CDR3 sequence: CSVRIGTGNQPQHF. DNA for the CDR3: TGCAGCGTCCGCATAGGGACGGGGAATCAGCCCCAGCATTTT.

The chain employs TRBV7-2 and TRBJ1-2, with D hard to call. Germline lookup yields CDR1 SGHTA and CDR2 FQGNSA. Trimming left V 2 bases short and J 4 bases short, with 5 bases between. This CDR3 is built from 12 residues. CDR3 residues: CASSLNTYGYTF. Written as DNA, the CDR3 is TGTGCCAGCAGCTTAAACACCTATGGCTACACCTTC.

This chain joins TRBV29-1 and TRBJ1-1; 7 bases line up with TRBD1. Looked up from germline, CDR1 is SQVTM and CDR2 is ANQGSEA. Germline trimming cut 7 bases from V and 5 bases from J; bases unmatched to any gene: 7. The CDR3 runs to 12 residues. CDR3 region: CSAHQGGTEAFF. DNA for the CDR3: TGCAGCGCGCATCAGGGGGGGACTGAAGCTTTCTTT.

The chain recombines TRBV7-3 with TRBJ2-3; D uncertain. Trimming took 2 bases from V and 0 from J, leaving 18 bases between them. This CDR3 contains 18 residues. Germline V gene lookup returns CDR1 SGHTA and CDR2 FQGTGA. The chain's CDR3 is CASSLVSSPGSSTDTQYF. The CDR3 DNA sequence: TGTGCCAGCAGCTTAGTAAGCTCACCTGGCAGCAGCACAGATACGCAGTATTTT.

This chain links TRBV30 with TRBJ1-2, with TRBD1 identical over 8 bases. With 5 bases clipped from V and 2 bases from J, the junction kept 1 base outside the gene matches. In germline, CDR1 is GTSNPN, CDR2 SVGIG (reference sequence). CDR3 length equals 12 residues. DNA of the CDR3: TGTGCCTGGGGACAGGGCAACTATGGCTACACCTTC. This encodes CAWGQGNYGYTF.

This rearrangement joins TRBV10-3 to TRBJ1-2, with D possibly matching TRBD1 (6 bases). CDR1 and CDR2 (germline): ENHRY, SYGVKD. V lost 1 base to trimming and J lost 7 bases, with 10 bases between them. The CDR3 covers 13 residues. For the CDR3, the DNA is TGTGCCATCAGTGAGTTGCAGGGGCCTGGCTACACCTTC. It encodes CAISELQGPGYTF.

This chain links TRBV20-1 with TRBJ2-2; D call uncertain. The germline CDR1 and CDR2 sequences are DFQATT and SNEGSKA (reference sequence). The CDR3 covers 15 residues. Trimming removed 3 bases from V and 2 bases from J, with 13 bases in between. CDR3 sequence reads: CSARKGITNTGELFF. CDR3 nucleotides: TGCAGTGCTAGGAAGGGTATTACTAACACCGGGGAGCTGTTTTTT.

This clonotype was observed a few times. The chain carries TRBV7-8 and TRBJ1-5; D not certain. CDR1 is SGHVS and CDR2 is FQNEAQ in the germline V gene. This CDR3 comprises 15 residues. Trimming cost V 1 base and J 4 bases, with 11 bases left between them. Here the CDR3 DNA reads TGTGCCAGCAGCTTAGGTGAGACGCCAAATCAGCCCCAGCATTTT. Its translation: CASSLGETPNQPQHF.